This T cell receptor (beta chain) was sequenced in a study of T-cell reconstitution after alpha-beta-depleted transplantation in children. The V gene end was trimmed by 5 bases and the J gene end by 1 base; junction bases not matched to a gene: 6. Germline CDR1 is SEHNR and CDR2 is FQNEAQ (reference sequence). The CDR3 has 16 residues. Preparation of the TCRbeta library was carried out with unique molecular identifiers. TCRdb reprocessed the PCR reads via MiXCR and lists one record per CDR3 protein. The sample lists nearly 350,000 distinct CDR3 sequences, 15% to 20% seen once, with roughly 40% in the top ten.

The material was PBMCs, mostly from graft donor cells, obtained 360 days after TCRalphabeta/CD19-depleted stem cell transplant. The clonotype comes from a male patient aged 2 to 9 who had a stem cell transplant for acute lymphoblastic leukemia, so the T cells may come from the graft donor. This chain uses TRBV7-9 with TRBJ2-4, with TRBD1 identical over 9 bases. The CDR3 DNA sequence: TGTGCCAGCAGCGCGACAGGGGGGATGGCCAAAAACATTCAGTACTTC. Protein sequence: CASSATGGMAKNIQYF.